This TCR beta chain was recorded in a study of T cell changes during pregnancy in multiple sclerosis. The CDR3 length is 16 residues. Looked up from germline, CDR1 is SGHTA and CDR2 is FQGNSA. The V end was cut by 0 bases, the J end by 6 bases, with 16 bases between. Assay used: immunoSEQ multiplex PCR; TCRdb lists only in-frame clones, some missing. This sample yields 100,000 or so clones, of which 94% are seen a single time; around 1.7% belongs to the top ten. Sequenced material: peripheral blood, taken after pregnancy. This TCR derives from a female donor in good health, enrolled as a control in a pregnancy study. The V call is TRBV7-2, the J call TRBJ2-3; D remains ambiguous. CDR3 sequence (DNA): TGTGCCAGCAGCTTAGCGCCCAGAACAGCACCGGATACGCAGTATTTT. It specifies CASSLAPRTAPDTQYF. The full variable domain, rest sourced from reference TRBV7-2 and TRBJ2-3, is GAGVSQSPSNKVTEKGKDVELRCDPISGHTALYWYRQSLGQGLEFLIYFQGNSAPDKSGLPSDRFSAERTGGSVSTLTIQRTQQEDSAVYLCASSLAPRTAPDTQYFGPGTRLTVL.